The entry below describes one TCR beta chain. Its cognate antigen is unknown. This specimen comes from a study of cytomegalovirus exposure and HLA in healthy donors. Study-level findings and limits: Testing in vitro showed a few CMV-associated chains specific for CMV antigens. Later work associated roughly 17,000 TCR beta sequences with HLA alleles at 0.05 false discovery rate. What was likely a sequencing artifact was a cluster of highly shared sequence variants.

Healthy individuals who donated bone marrow served as the donors. The CDR3 extends over 14 amino acids. Germline V lookup: CDR1 LNHDA, CDR2 SQIVND (reference sequence). V was clipped by 4 bases and J by 6 bases; unmatched bases: 4. Primers: 60 Vbeta forward and 13 Jbeta reverse. Some clones are missing from TCRdb's copy, which holds only in-frame ones; the method was immunoSEQ multiplex PCR. Across 100,000 to 150,000 clones, the top ten clones capture approximately 0.93% of the sample. The receptor's source is a young man in good health and CMV-seronegative. The sample consisted of PBMCs. The V gene is TRBV19, the J gene TRBJ2-7; TRBD2 agrees at 12 bases. The CDR3 region is CASSTSGGAIEQYF. For the CDR3, the DNA is TGTGCCAGTAGTACTAGCGGGGGGGCAATCGAGCAGTACTTC.